The 20 T cell receptor beta chains below were found in one sample sequenced in a study of control samples from healthy donors and cancer patients. Libraries were prepared by immunoSEQ multiplex PCR; TCRdb keeps only in-frame clonotypes and omits some of them. The table has some 140,000 clones, 80% to 90% seen once; the top ten hold 8.7%. Sequencing used blood. Receptors were obtained from a woman younger than 45 in good health.

The table lists this clone with a count of one. This chain joins TRBV28 and TRBJ1-5; 7 nucleotides agree with TRBD1. This CDR3 contains 18 residues. CDR1 MDHEN and CDR2 SYDVKM come from the germline V gene. Germline trimming cut 4 bases from V and 0 bases from J; bases unmatched to any gene: 12. Here the CDR3 reads CASSSTNLGTVSNQPQHF. CDR3 coding DNA: TGTGCCAGCAGTTCAACAAACCTCGGGACAGTTAGCAATCAGCCCCAGCATTTT.

The chain links TRBV6-5 to TRBJ2-6, with no clear D. Germline V CDR1 and CDR2: MNHEY, SVGAGI. This CDR3 is 14 amino acids long. V shed 4 bases and J shed 2 bases, with 6 bases lying between them. CDR3 in amino acids: CASSLLAGANVLTF. CDR3 in DNA: TGTGCCAGCAGTTTATTAGCTGGGGCCAACGTCCTGACTTTC.

The chain has TRBV11-2 and TRBJ2-2; weak D call: TRBD2 (5 bases). This CDR3 has 13 amino acids. Looked up from germline, CDR1 is SGHAT and CDR2 is FQNNGV. V lost 5 bases and J lost 6, with 10 bases in between. CDR3 region: CASSQTSSGELFF. CDR3 in DNA: TGTGCCAGCAGCCAAACTAGTTCCGGGGAGCTGTTTTTT.

By its share, this clone is large. V usage is TRBV6-1 and J usage is TRBJ2-1; 7 bases align to TRBD2. This CDR3 has 15 amino acids. CDR1 and CDR2 (germline): MNHNS, SASEGT. V was clipped by 1 base and J by 6 bases; unmatched bases: 6. The CDR3 region has the DNA TGTGCCAGCAGTGAAGGAGCGGGACTGGTCAATGAGCAGTTCTTC. It encodes CASSEGAGLVNEQFF.

As for this clone: One junction end disagrees with the germline gene, perhaps due to a read error. The rearrangement uses TRBV3-1 (or the pseudogene TRBV3-2) and TRBJ1-4, with a weak D call TRBD1 (5 bases). CDR1 is LGHDT and CDR2 is YNNKEL in the germline V gene (reference sequence). CDR3 length: 15 residues. The CDR3 DNA reads as TGTGCCAGCAGCCAAGATAGGGGCCCCCGGGAAAAAACTGTTTTT. Translation gives CASSQDRGPREKTVF.

V is TRBV20-1 and J is TRBJ2-7; D is possibly TRBD2 (6 bases). Trimming took 3 bases from V and 6 from J, leaving 18 bases between them. The CDR3 loop spans 14 amino acids. Per the germline V gene, CDR1 is DFQATT and CDR2 is SNEGSKA (reference sequence). CDR3 in amino acids: CSASLGSNLLEQYF. In nucleotides, the CDR3 is TGCAGTGCTAGTCTCGGGAGCAACCTACTCGAGCAGTACTTC.

The chain couples TRBV5-5 to TRBJ2-5; 10 bases match TRBD2. V shed 5 bases and J 7 bases; nucleotides not matched to a gene: 8. The germline V gene has CDR1 SGHKS and CDR2 YYEKEE (reference sequence). This CDR3 contains 14 residues. CDR3 in DNA: TGTGCCAGCAGTGTAGAGCGGGAGGGAGGGACCCAGTACTTC. Protein product: CASSVEREGGTQYF.

This chain connects TRBV28 to TRBJ1-5, with 7 bases that match TRBD1. Germline loops: CDR1 MDHEN, CDR2 SYDVKM. The trim removed 4 bases at V and 3 bases at J, leaving 9 bases unmatched. The CDR3 runs 16 residues. CDR3 sequence: CASSSPGQVSNQPQHF. CDR3 nucleotide sequence: TGTGCCAGCAGTTCCCCCGGACAGGTCTCCAATCAGCCCCAGCATTTT.

This chain links TRBV7-2 with TRBJ1-1, with D possibly TRBD1 on 5 matching bases. Germline-derived CDR1 and CDR2 are SGHTA and FQGNSA. The V end was cut by 7 bases, the J end by 1 base, with 13 bases between. The CDR3 has 14 residues. The CDR3 region is CASNRGGSNTEAFF. CDR3 nucleotides: TGTGCCAGCAACCGGGGCGGGTCGAACACTGAAGCTTTCTTT.

The V gene is TRBV4-1, the J gene TRBJ2-1; 10 bases line up with TRBD2. The CDR3 runs 16 residues. V was pared by 4 bases and J by 10 bases, with 13 bases of the junction left unmatched. Germline assignment: CDR1 MGHRA and CDR2 YSYEKL. CDR3 loop: CASSLAGTSASREQFF. For the CDR3, the DNA is TGCGCCAGCAGCCTAGCCGGGACTAGCGCGTCTAGGGAGCAGTTCTTC.

The V and J genes are TRBV6-5 and TRBJ2-3; no firm D call. This CDR3 spans 12 amino acids. V gave up 7 bases and J gave up 0 bases, with 5 bases separating them. Looked up from germline, CDR1 is MNHEY and CDR2 is SVGAGI. As DNA, the CDR3 is TGTGCCAGCAAGGGTAGCACAGATACGCAGTATTTT. It codes for CASKGSTDTQYF.

The gene calls are TRBV5-4 and TRBJ2-7; 9 bases line up with TRBD1. The junction had 3 bases not matched to a gene; V was cut back by 0 bases and J by 2 bases. The CDR3 has 15 amino acids. Germline assignment: CDR1 SGHNT and CDR2 YYREEE (reference sequence). The DNA for the CDR3 is TGTGCCAGCAGCTTGGGGACAGGGGTTACCTACGAGCAGTACTTC. It encodes CASSLGTGVTYEQYF.

V usage is TRBV2 and J usage is TRBJ1-1; no reliable D call. Per the germline V gene, CDR1 is SNHLY and CDR2 is FYNNEI. The CDR3 spans 13 residues. Trimming pared 0 bases from V and 8 bases from J, leaving 10 bases between. The CDR3: CASSEARVGEAFF. CDR3 coding DNA: TGTGCCAGCAGTGAAGCGCGGGTAGGGGAAGCTTTCTTT.

The rearrangement links TRBV6-5 to TRBJ1-1; D gene uncertain. The germline V gene encodes CDR1 MNHEY and CDR2 SVGAGI. CDR3 length: 13 amino acids. The V and J ends lost 4 bases and 7 bases respectively, with 13 bases between them. The CDR3 here is CASSLDGRLEAFF. DNA of the CDR3: TGTGCCAGCAGTTTGGACGGCCGACTTGAAGCTTTCTTT.

The genes are TRBV7-9 and TRBJ1-1; D not resolved. The CDR3 runs 14 residues. Germline V gene sequence: CDR1 SEHNR, CDR2 FQNEAQ (reference sequence). Deletions cut 2 bases from V and 4 bases from J, with 11 bases between. The CDR3 nucleotides read TGTGCCAGCAGCTTAATCCCCCCAGGCACTGAAGCTTTCTTT. It encodes CASSLIPPGTEAFF.

The rearrangement links TRBV28 to TRBJ2-5; 12 bases are a match to TRBD1. CDR3 size: 16 residues. Germline V gene sequence: CDR1 MDHEN, CDR2 SYDVKM. V was pared by 4 bases and J by 5 bases, with 8 bases of the junction left unmatched. The CDR3, as DNA: TGTGCCAGCAGTTCGTCCGGGACAGGGGGCGGGGAGACCCAGTACTTC. Amino acid sequence: CASSSSGTGGGETQYF.

The genes are TRBV21-1 and TRBJ1-1. TRBV21-1 is reported as a pseudogene. The CDR3 is 14 amino acids. The CDR3 nucleotides are TGTGCCAGCAGCAAAGGGGCAGGGAGCCCTGAAGCTTTCTTT. Residues: CASSKGAGSPEAFF.

V usage is TRBV28 and J usage is TRBJ2-7; D is undetermined. This CDR3 is built from 14 residues. Trimming cost V 5 bases and J 1 base, with 12 bases left between them. Germline V gene data show CDR1 as MDHEN and CDR2 as SYDVKM. In nucleotides, the CDR3 is TGTGCCAGCAGTCACCGGACCCCATCCTACGAGCAGTACTTC. Translating gives CASSHRTPSYEQYF.

V and J are TRBV4-2 and TRBJ1-2; 10 nucleotides match TRBD1. The CDR3 contains 15 residues. Germline-derived CDR1 and CDR2 are LGHNA and YNFKEQ. V shed 1 base, J shed 2 bases, and the junction held 1 base outside the gene matches. Here the CDR3 reads CASSQGDRGNYGYTF. The CDR3 coding sequence is TGTGCCAGCAGCCAAGGGGACAGGGGAAACTATGGCTACACCTTC.

This clone has only one observation. The J gene is TRBJ2-3, the V gene TRBV24-1; D unclear. Germline CDR1 KGHDR, CDR2 SFDVKD. V was cut by 1 base and J by 4 bases, with 8 bases left in between. The CDR3 has 14 amino acids. CDR3 in amino acids: CATSDLNDPDTQYF. Here the CDR3 DNA reads TGTGCCACCAGTGATTTAAACGACCCAGATACGCAGTATTTT.